A selection of T cell receptor beta chains follows, all from one sample in a study of blood T cell repertoires in COVID-19. Repertoires were generated with immunoSEQ multiplex PCR, while TCRdb's copy carries only in-frame clones and drops some. Of 210,000 or so clones detected, roughly four fifths appear once; the ten largest clones hold roughly 12%. Material: peripheral blood. Source of these receptors: a woman aged 40 to 50 with acute or convalescent COVID-19. Each CDR3 is given with its conserved first and last residue. D genes are given only for firm matches. The listing skips clone size in some rows; elsewhere it reads once, few, many or a size class.

cdr3_nt cdr3_aa j_call v_call clone_size d_call cdr3_length
TGCAGTGCTATACTCACAGATACGCAGTATTTT CSAILTDTQYF TRBJ2-3 TRBV20-1 once . 11
TGTGCCACCAGCAGCTCTTTTACAGGGGTTCAAGAGACCCAGTACTTC CATSSSFTGVQETQYF TRBJ2-5 TRBV15 . TRBD1 16
TGTGCCAGCAGTTACCTTGAAGCGGGGCGCAATAATGAGCAGTTCTTC CASSYLEAGRNNEQFF TRBJ2-1 TRBV6-5 few TRBD2 16
TGTGCCATCAGTGAGGGGGCGAGTGAGGAGACCCAGTACTTC CAISEGASEETQYF TRBJ2-5 TRBV10-3 . . 14
TGTGCCAGCAGCTTATTATCCGAGCAGTACTTC CASSLLSEQYF TRBJ2-7 TRBV7-9 . . 11
TGTGCCAGTAGTTTAAGCCCACAGGGAATGGGCCAAGAGACCCAGTACTTC CASSLSPQGMGQETQYF TRBJ2-5 TRBV19 . . 17
TGTGCCAGCAGCTTGCTCGCACGGTTCCATGAGCAGTTCTTC CASSLLARFHEQFF TRBJ2-1 TRBV13 . . 14
TGTGCCAGCAGCTTGGCCGGGATAGATTACAATGAGCAGTTCTTC CASSLAGIDYNEQFF TRBJ2-1 TRBV5-6 . . 15
TGCGCCAGCAGGGCCGGGGGGTCCTACGAGCAGTACTTC CASRAGGSYEQYF TRBJ2-7 TRBV5-1 . TRBD2 13
TGTGCCAGCCGTCTTCGGGACAGGGTTTCAAGCGCCTACGAGCAGTACTTC CASRLRDRVSSAYEQYF TRBJ2-7 TRBV27 . TRBD1 17
TGTGCCAGTAGTCCAGGTTTTTTAAAAACAGGGAATAGGGCTGAAGCTTTCTTT CASSPGFLKTGNRAEAFF TRBJ1-1 TRBV19 . . 18
TGTGCCAGTAGTTCCCGGGGTAGTTCACCCCTCCACTTT CASSSRGSSPLHF TRBJ1-6 TRBV19 . . 13
TGTGCCAGCAGCTTACTACCAGGGCGAGAGCAGTACTTC CASSLLPGREQYF TRBJ2-7 TRBV11-3 . . 13
TGTGCCAGCAGCCAAGAGGCAGGGGGGAACACTGAAGCTTTCTTT CASSQEAGGNTEAFF TRBJ1-1 TRBV14 once TRBD1 15
TGTGCCAGCAGCTCCAATCTGCTCTATATGAACACTGAAGCTTTCTTT CASSSNLLYMNTEAFF TRBJ1-1 TRBV7-2 . . 16
TGCAGCTCCACCCTCGGGAGCACCTTC CSSTLGSTF TRBJ1-2 TRBV29-1 . . 9
TGTGCCAGCTCCCAGGGACTAGCGAATGAGCAGTTCTTC CASSQGLANEQFF TRBJ2-1 TRBV18 . TRBD2 13
TGTGCCAGCAGCTTTCCCAGGGGGCCGACCACCGGGGAGCTGTTTTTT CASSFPRGPTTGELFF TRBJ2-2 TRBV7-2 . TRBD1 16
TGTGCCAGCAGCCTGACAGGACTCTATGGCTACACCTTC CASSLTGLYGYTF TRBJ1-2 TRBV12-3/TRBV12-4 . . 13
TGTGCCAGCACCAAACTCGACAGGGATAACTACGAGCAGTACTTC CASTKLDRDNYEQYF TRBJ2-7 TRBV27 few TRBD1 15
TGTGCCAGCAGCTTAGGCCCGATTAGCGGGCCATACAATGAGCAGTTCTTC CASSLGPISGPYNEQFF TRBJ2-1 TRBV11-3 . TRBD2 17
TGTGCCAGTAGTAGCATAACAGGGTACAATGAGCAGTTCTTC CASSSITGYNEQFF TRBJ2-1 TRBV19 . . 14
TGTGCCAGCTCTCCGGCCAGCGGAAAACTGTTTTTT CASSPASGKLFF TRBJ1-4 TRBV18 . . 12
TGTGCCAGTAGTATAGATAACAGAATGAACACTGAAGCTTTCTTT CASSIDNRMNTEAFF TRBJ1-1 TRBV19 . . 15
TGCGCCAGCAGCAATGACAGGGGCGGGATGAACACTGAAGCTTTCTTT CASSNDRGGMNTEAFF TRBJ1-1 TRBV5-1 . TRBD1 16
TGCGCCAGCAGCCGCGACAGGGGCCTTACCGATTATGGCTACACCTTC CASSRDRGLTDYGYTF TRBJ1-2 TRBV5-1 . TRBD1 16
TGTGCCAGCTCATCCACCCGGGTACATAGTGGAGATACGCAGTATTTT CASSSTRVHSGDTQYF TRBJ2-3 TRBV18 . . 16
TGCGCCAGCAGCCCAGGGACTAGCGGGGGGGCCGGGATAGCCAAAAACATTCAGTACTTC CASSPGTSGGAGIAKNIQYF TRBJ2-4 TRBV5-1 . TRBD2 20
TGTGCCAGCAGCTTAACCCCCGCAGATACGCAGTATTTT CASSLTPADTQYF TRBJ2-3 TRBV7-3 . . 13
TGTGCCAGCAGCCGGACAGGACCTTCCTACGAGCAGTACTTC CASSRTGPSYEQYF TRBJ2-7 TRBV27 . TRBD1 14
TGTGCCAGCAGCCCTACAGGGGACACTGAAGCTTTCTTT CASSPTGDTEAFF TRBJ1-1 TRBV11-2 . TRBD1 13
TGTGCCACCAGTGATTATGGGGAGGGGAGGTATACGCAGTATTTT CATSDYGEGRYTQYF TRBJ2-3 TRBV24-1 . TRBD2 15
TGCAGCGTCGCCCCCAGCCCACAGTATGGCTACACCTTC CSVAPSPQYGYTF TRBJ1-2 TRBV29-1 . . 13
TGTGCCAGCAGCTTAGCTAGCGGATCGAACACCGGGGAGCTGTTTTTT CASSLASGSNTGELFF TRBJ2-2 TRBV11-2 . TRBD2 16
TGTGCCAGCAGTGAAAGAAGGGGAGGCTATGGCTACACCTTC CASSERRGGYGYTF TRBJ1-2 TRBV6-1 . . 14
TGTGCCAGCAGTTCTAGCGGGTCCTACGAGCAGTACTTC CASSSSGSYEQYF TRBJ2-7 TRBV27 . TRBD2 13
TGTGCCAGCAGCTTAAACGGCGGGAGCTCCTACAATGAGCAGTTCTTC CASSLNGGSSYNEQFF TRBJ2-1 TRBV7-9 once TRBD2 16
TGCGCCAGCAGCCAAAAGACAGGGGCCATGGACAACTACGAGCAGTACTTC CASSQKTGAMDNYEQYF TRBJ2-7 TRBV4-1 . TRBD1 17
TGTGCCAGCGGACAGGGGTTGCCACCCCTCCACTTT CASGQGLPPLHF TRBJ1-6 TRBV10-3 . TRBD1 12
TGTGCCAGCAGCGCCCGAGCGGGAAACACAGATACGCAGTATTTT CASSARAGNTDTQYF TRBJ2-3 TRBV9 . TRBD2 15
TGTGCCAGCAGCCTAACAAGCGGGAGTCGAGATACGCAGTATTTT CASSLTSGSRDTQYF TRBJ2-3 TRBV3-1/TRBV3-2 . TRBD2 15
TGTGCCAGTAGCCGTCAGGGTCAGGGAAACACCATATATTTT CASSRQGQGNTIYF TRBJ1-3 TRBV19 . . 14
TGTGCCTGGAGTGTAGAGGAGGACGGCTACACCTTC CAWSVEEDGYTF TRBJ1-2 TRBV30 . . 12
TGTGCCAGCAGTTACTCGAGTCAGGGGTATATGTCCTACGAGCAGTACTTC CASSYSSQGYMSYEQYF TRBJ2-7 TRBV6-2/TRBV6-3 once . 17
TGTGCCAGCAGTTACGGGACTAGCGGGAGTTGGGGCTACGAGCAGTACTTC CASSYGTSGSWGYEQYF TRBJ2-7 TRBV6-2/TRBV6-3 . TRBD2 17
TGTGCCAGCAGCATGACGGACAGGAGGGGAGAGACCCAGTACTTC CASSMTDRRGETQYF TRBJ2-5 TRBV5-4 . . 15
TGTGCCATCAGTGTCGGGACTAGGGGGGTCTATGAGCAGTTCTTC CAISVGTRGVYEQFF TRBJ2-1 TRBV10-3 . TRBD2 15
TGTGCCATCAGTGAGCCCAGGACAGGAAACACTGAAGCTTTCTTT CAISEPRTGNTEAFF TRBJ1-1 TRBV10-3 . TRBD1 15
TGCAGTGCTAGTCCCGCGGGGGCTGAGGGCTACACCTTC CSASPAGAEGYTF TRBJ1-2 TRBV20-1 . . 13
TGCAGCGTTGGTGGGCGAGCGGGAGGCTACAATGAGCAGTTCTTC CSVGGRAGGYNEQFF TRBJ2-1 TRBV29-1 once TRBD2 15
TGTGCCTGGACACACGCGGACAGGTCTAACAATGAGCAGTTCTTC CAWTHADRSNNEQFF TRBJ2-1 TRBV30 . TRBD1 15
TGTGCCAGTAGTCTCCAAGACGGCCGAACTACTTCGAACGTAGCAAGGCAGCCCCAGCATTTT CASSLQDGRTTSNVARQPQHF TRBJ1-5 TRBV19 . . 21
TGCAGCGTTGAACCTAAGAACACCGGGGAGCTGTTTTTT CSVEPKNTGELFF TRBJ2-2 TRBV29-1 . . 13
TGCGCCAGCAGCCAAGCGTGGACAGGGGGTCAAGAGACCCAGTACTTC CASSQAWTGGQETQYF TRBJ2-5 TRBV4-3 . TRBD1 16
TGCGCCAGCAGCCCCTTCCCAGGCGGGAGTAACTATGGCTACACCTTC CASSPFPGGSNYGYTF TRBJ1-2 TRBV5-1 . . 16